Included here is one TCR beta chain sequence, with context. Its antigen is currently unknown. RNA transcripts provided the template for amplifying TCR beta CDR3 regions. The first-round RT-PCR employed HTBI primers together with the Qiagen OneStep RT-PCR kit. A multiplex PCR was then performed as the second round. TCRdb redid the calling of the multiplex PCR reads with MiXCR, one entry per CDR3 protein. The sample lists about 500,000 distinct CDR3 sequences, under 45% occurring once. The data derive from a study of Graves' ophthalmopathy and Graves' hyperthyroidism. Study-wide background: Stable hyperthyroid donors showed no ophthalmopathy during 18 months follow-up.

Germline lookup yields CDR1 SQVTM and CDR2 ANQGSEA. The CDR3 is 15 residues long. Trimming took 6 bases from V and 3 from J; bases not matched to a gene: 12. Study-wide results and limits: Blood samples also showed most expanded thyroid clonotypes exceeding 0.001 frequency. This model predicted ophthalmopathy progression (sensitivity roughly 71%, specificity about 73%).

Newly diagnosed hyperthyroidism donors, aged 18 to 65, duration under 2 months. Source material: peripheral blood or thyroid tissue (not recorded which). The genes are TRBV29-1 and TRBJ1-2, with TRBD1 matching over 8 bases. This receptor was obtained from an adult man with Graves' hyperthyroidism. This CDR3 reads CSVGMQGARDYGYTF. The DNA of the CDR3 is TGCAGCGTCGGTATGCAGGGGGCGCGGGACTATGGCTACACCTTC.